Following are 16 T cell receptor beta chains from one sample sequenced in a study of T cell responses to AZD1222 COVID-19 vaccine. The repertoire was sequenced with immunoSEQ multiplex PCR; TCRdb's copy has only in-frame clones and lacks some. Of about 130,000 clones listed, roughly nine tenths are singletons. Here the sequenced sample was peripheral blood, taken 28 days after the second AZD1222 dose. These receptors all stem from an adult who received the AZD1222 COVID-19 vaccine.

CDR3 loop: CASSPLKDNYGYTF. As DNA, the CDR3 is TGTGCCAGCAGCCCCTTGAAGGACAACTATGGCTACACCTTC. The V call is TRBV5-6, the J call TRBJ1-2; no definite D call. The V gene lost 4 bases and the J gene lost 2 bases, with 12 bases spanning the gap. The germline V gene has CDR1 SGHDT and CDR2 YYEEEE. CDR3 size: 14 residues.

The CDR3 sequence is CASRRTMNTEAFF. The CDR3, as DNA: TGTGCCAGCAGGCGAACCATGAACACTGAAGCTTTCTTT. This chain uses TRBV6-5 with TRBJ1-1; D gene ambiguous. This CDR3 spans 13 amino acids. The V end lost 6 bases, the J end lost 0 bases, and 8 bases lay between the germline ends. CDR1 is MNHEY and CDR2 is SVGAGI in the germline V gene.

The rearrangement links TRBV2 to TRBJ2-7; 9 bases line up with TRBD1. V shed 6 bases, J shed 4 bases, and the junction held 16 bases outside the gene matches. The germline V gene encodes CDR1 SNHLY and CDR2 FYNNEI. The CDR3 runs to 17 residues. The CDR3 is CASRETRRDRERYEQYF. For the CDR3, the DNA is TGTGCCAGCAGGGAGACACGCCGGGACAGGGAGCGGTACGAGCAGTACTTC.

The rearrangement joins TRBV2 to TRBJ1-1, with TRBD1 matching over 7 bases. Germline assignment: CDR1 SNHLY and CDR2 FYNNEI. The J segment lost 5 bases and the V segment lost 5 bases, leaving 5 bases of the junction unmatched. This CDR3 region has 13 residues. CDR3 sequence (DNA): TGTGCCAGCAGTTTAGACAGGGAAACTGAAGCTTTCTTT. Its translation is CASSLDRETEAFF.

The rearrangement joins TRBV7-9 to TRBJ2-1; TRBD2 matches 7 bases. This CDR3 comprises 14 residues. Germline V gives CDR1 SEHNR, CDR2 FQNEAQ (reference sequence). Trimming removed 4 bases from V and 10 bases from J; junction bases left unmatched: 10. The CDR3 DNA reads TGTGCCAGCAGCTCGGGGGGAATTCTAGGGGAGCAGTTCTTC. Residues: CASSSGGILGEQFF. The whole variable domain, filled in from reference TRBV7-9 and TRBJ2-1, reads DTGVSQNPRHKITKRGQNVTFRCDPISEHNRLYWYRQTLGQGPEFLTYFQNEAQLEKSRLLSDRFSAERPKGSFSTLEIQRTEQGDSAMYLCASSSGGILGEQFFGPGTRLTVL.

This clone was counted once. The chain has TRBV11-2 and TRBJ1-4; D might be TRBD1 (6 bases). CDR3 length: 14 amino acids. Trimming pared 5 bases from V and 5 bases from J, leaving 12 bases between. Looked up from germline, CDR1 is SGHAT and CDR2 is FQNNGV. CDR3 nucleotides: TGTGCCAGCAGCCCCGGACAGATGAATGAAAAACTGTTTTTT. Translation: CASSPGQMNEKLFF.

The chain employs TRBV2 and TRBJ2-7; 8 bases agree with TRBD1. Germline trimming cut 4 bases from V and 1 base from J; bases unmatched to any gene: 3. The CDR3 has 14 amino acids. Per the germline V gene, CDR1 is SNHLY and CDR2 is FYNNEI. Here the CDR3 reads CASSGQGASYEQYF. CDR3 nucleotide sequence: TGTGCCAGCAGTGGGCAGGGGGCGTCCTACGAGCAGTACTTC.

A note on this clone: One junction end disagrees with the germline gene, perhaps due to a read error. The chain uses TRBV7-3 and TRBJ2-2; maybe TRBD2 (6 bases). Per the germline V gene, CDR1 is SGHTA and CDR2 is FQGTGA. The CDR3 extends over 15 amino acids. CDR3: CASSFGGSNTEELFF. The CDR3 DNA reads TGTGCCAGCAGCTTTGGGGGGTCGAACACCGAGGAGCTGTTTTTT. Looking up the rest from reference TRBV7-3 and TRBJ2-2 gives the full variable domain: GAGVSQTPSNKVTEKGKYVELRCDPISGHTALYWYRQSLGQGPEFLIYFQGTGAADDSGLPNDRFFAVRPEGSVSTLKIQRTERGDSAVYLCASSFGGSNTEELFFGEGSRLTVL.

The rearrangement uses TRBV5-1 and TRBJ1-1; 8 bases are shared with TRBD1. The CDR3 is 15 amino acids. Trimming cost V 6 bases and J 0 bases; bases outside gene matches: 7. Germline lookup yields CDR1 SGHRS and CDR2 YFSETQ. The CDR3 coding sequence is TGCGCCAGCACATTGGACAGGGCGGTGAACACTGAAGCTTTCTTT. Encoded protein: CASTLDRAVNTEAFF. The variable domain in full, with the rest retrieved from reference TRBV5-1 and TRBJ1-1, is KAGVTQTPRYLIKTRGQQVTLSCSPISGHRSVSWYQQTPGQGLQFLFEYFSETQRNKGNFPGRFSGRQFSNSRSEMNVSTLELGDSALYLCASTLDRAVNTEAFFGQGTRLTVV.

The V and J genes are TRBV4-1 and TRBJ1-6, with D possibly TRBD1 on 6 matching bases. The CDR3 has 16 amino acids. Germline CDR1 and CDR2: MGHRA and YSYEKL. Trimming left V 2 bases short and J 7 bases short, with 15 bases between. For the CDR3, the DNA is TGCGCCAGCAGCCAATCGCCGGGACACCTAAATTCACCCCTCCACTTT. Amino acids: CASSQSPGHLNSPLHF.

This clone was found a few times. The rearrangement joins TRBV12-5 to TRBJ2-3; tentative D call: TRBD2 (5 bases). The V gene's germline CDR1 is LGHNT and CDR2 FRNRAP. The CDR3 sequence is 15 residues long. The ends were cut back, 7 bases at V and 1 base at J, with 15 bases in the middle. The DNA for the CDR3 is TGTGCTAGTGCCCCGGGATCTCCTGGCACAGATACGCAGTATTTT. As protein: CASAPGSPGTDTQYF.

The chain couples TRBV19 to TRBJ1-1; 9 nucleotides align to TRBD1. With 4 bases clipped from V and 3 bases from J, the junction kept 9 bases outside the gene matches. This CDR3 has 16 residues. CDR1 and CDR2 from the germline V gene are LNHDA and SQIVND (reference sequence). CDR3: CASSNRDREVDTEAFF. CDR3 DNA: TGTGCCAGTAGTAACCGGGACAGGGAAGTAGACACTGAAGCTTTCTTT.

This clone was observed a handful of times. J is TRBJ1-2 and V is TRBV7-9; 7 bases match TRBD1. Looked up from germline, CDR1 is SEHNR and CDR2 is FQNEAQ (reference sequence). The V gene end was trimmed by 4 bases and the J gene end by 4 bases; junction bases not matched to a gene: 6. CDR3 size: 14 residues. CDR3 coding DNA: TGTGCCAGCAGCTCGACAGGGAGGGGCTATGGCTACACCTTC. Translating it yields CASSSTGRGYGYTF.

This chain connects TRBV30 to TRBJ1-5, with D perhaps TRBD1 (5 bases). V lost 1 base to trimming and J lost 9 bases, with 7 bases between them. CDR3 length equals 11 residues. The germline gives CDR1 GTSNPN, CDR2 SVGIG (reference sequence). This CDR3 reads CAWSAQGPQHF. CDR3 DNA: TGTGCCTGGAGTGCCCAGGGGCCCCAGCATTTT. Full variable domain (rest looked up from reference TRBV30 and TRBJ1-5): SQTIHQWPATLVQPVGSPLSLECTVEGTSNPNLYWYRQAAGRGLQLLFYSVGIGQISSEVPQNLSASRPQDRQFILSSKKLLLSDSGFYLCAWSAQGPQHFGDGTRLSIL.

This chain links TRBV7-3 with TRBJ2-2; D might be TRBD1 or TRBD2, each matching 6 bases. The germline V and J ends were trimmed by 4 bases and 6 bases, with 21 bases remaining between them. The CDR3 has 17 residues. Germline assignment: CDR1 SGHTA and CDR2 FQGTGA. The DNA for the CDR3 is TGTGCCAGCAGCTCCACGGTGGGGGGCGCTGGGCCCGGGGAGCTGTTTTTT. Translating it yields CASSSTVGGAGPGELFF.

Of note for this clone: Other DNA sequences in this specimen translate into the identical CDR3. The rearrangement uses TRBV7-2 and TRBJ1-6; no clear D. Germline V gene data show CDR1 as SGHTA and CDR2 as FQGNSA. V lost 3 bases and J 7 bases, leaving 7 bases between the germline ends. This CDR3 has 13 residues. The chain's CDR3 is CASSFDGNSPLHF. In DNA form, the CDR3 reads TGTGCCAGCAGCTTCGACGGAAATTCACCCCTCCACTTT. The full variable domain, rest sourced from reference TRBV7-2 and TRBJ1-6, is GAGVSQSPSNKVTEKGKDVELRCDPISGHTALYWYRQSLGQGLEFLIYFQGNSAPDKSGLPSDRFSAERTGGSVSTLTIQRTQQEDSAVYLCASSFDGNSPLHFGNGTRLTVT.